A single sample is the source of the 15 T cell receptor beta chains below, sequenced in a study of T cell changes during pregnancy in multiple sclerosis. Repertoires were generated with immunoSEQ multiplex PCR, while TCRdb's copy carries only in-frame clones and drops some. The sample shows roughly 32,000 clones, roughly nine tenths of them seen only once. The sample here was CD4+ T cells from peripheral blood mononuclear cells, taken in the second trimester of pregnancy. The source of these receptors is a female donor in good health, enrolled as a control in a pregnancy study.

V gene TRBV14 combines with J gene TRBJ2-2, with 13 bases that match TRBD2. Germline V gives CDR1 SGHDN, CDR2 FVKESK. V was clipped by 3 bases and J by 4 bases; unmatched bases: 2. The length of the CDR3 is 16 residues. The CDR3 region is CASSHRLAGGTGELFF. In nucleotides, the CDR3 is TGTGCCAGCAGCCACCGACTAGCGGGGGGCACCGGGGAGCTGTTTTTT.

This chain connects TRBV5-6 to TRBJ2-1; TRBD2 matches 11 bases. Unmatched junction bases numbered 7, after V lost 4 bases and J lost 4 bases. The CDR3 contains 16 residues. The germline CDR1 and CDR2 sequences are SGHDT and YYEEEE. The CDR3 coding sequence is TGTGCCAGCAGCCGCAGGCTAGCGGGGGGTTACAATGAGCAGTTCTTC. It specifies CASSRRLAGGYNEQFF.

The chain combines TRBV19 with TRBJ1-2; TRBD1 matches at 8 bases. J was trimmed by 2 bases and V by 1 base; bases with no gene match: 6. The CDR3 runs 16 residues. Germline V lookup: CDR1 LNHDA, CDR2 SQIVND (reference sequence). The CDR3 protein is CASSIVVQGGNYGYTF. CDR3 nucleotide sequence: TGTGCCAGTAGTATAGTAGTACAGGGGGGGAACTATGGCTACACCTTC.

This clone was recorded only once. J is TRBJ2-4 and V is TRBV7-2; 9 bases agree with TRBD1. This CDR3 is built from 17 residues. V was pared by 0 bases and J by 0 bases, with 3 bases of the junction left unmatched. The V gene's germline CDR1 is SGHTA and CDR2 FQGNSA. CDR3 region: CASSLAGTGKAKNIQYF. The CDR3 coding sequence is TGTGCCAGCAGCTTAGCGGGGACAGGGAAAGCCAAAAACATTCAGTACTTC.

The rearrangement links TRBV6-4 to TRBJ2-2, with TRBD2 matching over 13 bases. V trimming: 5 bases; J trimming: 5 bases; junction bases outside the gene matches: 5. Per the germline V gene, CDR1 is MRHNA and CDR2 is SNTAGT. CDR3 size: 16 residues. CDR3 coding DNA: TGTGCCAGCAGTCGACTAGCGGGAGGAGGGACCGGGGAGCTGTTTTTT. Its translation is CASSRLAGGGTGELFF.

The chain is built from TRBV20-1 and TRBJ1-3, with D unclear. Germline V gene sequence: CDR1 DFQATT, CDR2 SNEGSKA (reference sequence). The CDR3 has 11 amino acids. V lost 5 bases to trimming and J lost 4 bases, with 6 bases between them. CDR3 coding DNA: TGCAGTGCTGAGACAGGAAACACCATATATTTT. Its protein product is CSAETGNTIYF.

The rearrangement joins TRBV6-5 to TRBJ1-5, with a possible D match to TRBD1 (5 bases). This CDR3 spans 15 amino acids. The V gene lost 5 bases and the J gene lost 1 base, with 12 bases spanning the gap. Germline CDR1 reads MNHEY; CDR2 reads SVGAGI. The CDR3 coding sequence is TGTGCCAGCAGTACGGGCCCAGGGAGCAATCAGCCCCAGCATTTT. Translated: CASSTGPGSNQPQHF.

The chain recombines TRBV5-6 with TRBJ2-3; 11 nucleotides align to TRBD2. V lost 2 bases and J lost 2; bases outside the gene matches: 1. This CDR3 is 15 amino acids long. Germline V gene data show CDR1 as SGHDT and CDR2 as YYEEEE. In nucleotides, the CDR3 is TGTGCCAGCAGCTTTAGCGGGGGGGCCACAGATACGCAGTATTTT. Protein product: CASSFSGGATDTQYF.

The chain links TRBV15 to TRBJ2-7; 8 bases line up with TRBD2. Losses at the gene ends were 4 bases for V and 3 bases for J; bases not matched to a gene: 8. Germline loops: CDR1 LNHNV, CDR2 YYDKDF (reference sequence). CDR3 length: 15 amino acids. The DNA of the CDR3 is TGTGCCACCAGCAAGGAGGGACTAGTAGGCTACGAGCAGTACTTC. Translation: CATSKEGLVGYEQYF.

This clone showed up just once. V and J are TRBV28 and TRBJ1-5; no definite D call. Germline values: CDR1 MDHEN, CDR2 SYDVKM. V was pared by 5 bases and J by 6 bases, with 11 bases between. This CDR3 has 13 amino acids. The CDR3 DNA reads as TGTGCCAGCAGTGGGGAAGGGAGTCAGCCCCAGCATTTT. Translating it yields CASSGEGSQPQHF.

The gene calls are TRBV18 and TRBJ1-1, with D perhaps matching TRBD1 (5 bases). The CDR3 is 15 residues long. Trimming shortened V by 1 base and J by 1 base, and 10 bases separated the two germline ends. The V gene's germline CDR1 is KGHSH and CDR2 LQKENI. CDR3 protein: CASSPQGLPNTEAFF. DNA for the CDR3: TGTGCCAGCTCACCACAGGGACTCCCGAACACTGAAGCTTTCTTT. The entire variable domain, with the rest obtained from reference TRBV18 and TRBJ1-1, is as follows: NAGVMQNPRHLVRRRGQEARLRCSPMKGHSHVYWYRQLPEEGLKFMVYLQKENIIDESGMPKERFSAEFPKEGPSILRIQQVVRGDSAAYFCASSPQGLPNTEAFFGQGTRLTVV.

V is TRBV5-1 and J is TRBJ1-1; D remains unclear. This CDR3 contains 14 residues. In germline, CDR1 is SGHRS, CDR2 YFSETQ. The V end was cut by 3 bases, the J end by 6 bases, with 15 bases between. CDR3 nucleotide sequence: TGCGCCAGCAGCTCAGAGGTTGATTGGGCTGAAGCTTTCTTT. Residues: CASSSEVDWAEAFF.

The V gene is TRBV6-1, the J gene TRBJ2-2; 11 bases agree with TRBD2. The CDR3 is 13 residues long. With 6 bases clipped from V and 6 bases from J, the junction kept 0 bases outside the gene matches. Germline V CDR1 and CDR2: MNHNS, SASEGT. The CDR3 loop is CASRGLAAGELFF. The CDR3 region has the DNA TGTGCCAGCAGGGGACTAGCGGCCGGGGAGCTGTTTTTT.

The chain joins TRBV27 to TRBJ1-1, with a weak D call TRBD1 (5 bases). The length of the CDR3 is 17 residues. Germline V CDR1 and CDR2: MNHEY, SMNVEV (reference sequence). The ends were cut back, 2 bases at V and 7 bases at J, with 23 bases in the middle. The CDR3 protein is CASSLVPRTGLFVEAFF. Here the CDR3 DNA reads TGTGCCAGCAGTTTAGTTCCTCGAACAGGTTTATTTGTTGAAGCTTTCTTT.

This clone was counted a few times. The chain recombines TRBV30 with TRBJ2-3; 9 positions match TRBD2. Germline CDR1 reads GTSNPN; CDR2 reads SVGIG (reference sequence). This CDR3 is built from 15 residues. The ends lost 0 bases at V and 2 bases at J; junction bases unmatched: 3. The CDR3 loop is CAWSVLAGPTDTQYF. Here the CDR3 DNA reads TGTGCCTGGAGTGTACTAGCGGGTCCCACAGATACGCAGTATTTT.